What follows are 12 T cell receptor beta chains derived from one specimen sequenced in a study of PD-1 blockade in mismatch repair-deficient tumors. Generated by immunoSEQ multiplex PCR, the TCRdb table keeps only in-frame clones and is missing some. Of about 120,000 clones listed, about 83% are singletons. Source: peripheral blood, taken about 60 weeks after starting pembrolizumab. These receptors were collected from an adult with mismatch repair-deficient cancer.

This chain links TRBV27 with TRBJ2-1; TRBD2 matches 10 bases. CDR3 length: 15 amino acids. V shed 6 bases and J 7 bases; nucleotides not matched to a gene: 9. Germline V gene lookup returns CDR1 MNHEY and CDR2 SMNVEV (reference sequence). The CDR3 loop reads CASRTLAGVMNEQFF. As DNA, the CDR3 is TGTGCCAGCAGAACCCTAGCGGGAGTTATGAATGAGCAGTTCTTC.

The CDR3 nucleotides are TGCGCCAGCACGGGCGGGAGTGGATACAATGAGCAGTTCTTC. This gives the protein CASTGGSGYNEQFF. V usage is TRBV10-2 and J usage is TRBJ2-1; 7 bases align to TRBD2. The germline V gene has CDR1 WSHSY and CDR2 SAAADI. V lost 7 bases, J lost 4 bases, and 7 bases stayed unmatched. The CDR3 is 14 residues long.

The rearrangement joins TRBV7-9 to TRBJ1-1; D not certain. Germline loops: CDR1 SEHNR, CDR2 FQNEAQ (reference sequence). Trimming removed 5 bases at V and 8 bases at J, with 15 bases between. This CDR3 has 13 residues. CDR3 amino acids: CASSPAGRSEAFF. CDR3 nucleotides: TGTGCCAGCAGCCCAGCGGGGAGGTCCGAAGCTTTCTTT.

The V and J genes are TRBV4-1 and TRBJ1-3; D unclear. The V gene lost 4 bases and the J gene lost 0 bases, with 16 bases spanning the gap. Germline assignment: CDR1 MGHRA and CDR2 YSYEKL. This CDR3 contains 17 residues. The chain's CDR3 is CASSRTEAVFSGNTIYF. For the CDR3, the DNA is TGCGCCAGCAGCCGAACCGAGGCGGTCTTCTCTGGAAACACCATATATTTT.

On this clone: No DNA is shown, since the ends of the CDR3 on it are uncertain; the CDR3 is the one TCRdb lists. The chain is built from TRBV6-1 and TRBJ2-2; TRBD2, the table's D call, lacks a check against the DNA. Including both end residues, the CDR3 is 14 amino acids long. The germline CDR1 and CDR2 sequences are MNHNS and SASEGT. This chain's CDR3 is CASSEARRAGELFF.

The V call is TRBV2, the J call TRBJ1-5; possibly TRBD1 for D (5 bases). The CDR3 has 14 amino acids. The V gene's germline CDR1 is SNHLY and CDR2 FYNNEI. Trimming left V 7 bases short and J 1 base short, with 11 bases between. CDR3 protein: CASTDKSSNQPQHF. CDR3 DNA sequence: TGTGCCAGCACGGACAAGTCCAGCAATCAGCCCCAGCATTTT.

The chain couples TRBV7-2 to TRBJ2-3; perhaps D is TRBD1 or TRBD2 (6 bases each). The CDR3 has 17 amino acids. Germline CDR1 SGHTA, CDR2 FQGNSA. V was shortened by 2 bases and J by 1 base, with 16 bases between the two germline ends. The CDR3 reads CASSLQSMGGGTDTQYF. DNA for the CDR3: TGTGCCAGCAGCTTACAAAGTATGGGGGGCGGCACAGATACGCAGTATTTT.

This clone occurred once. The chain employs TRBV29-1 and TRBJ1-3, with 9 bases that match TRBD1. After removal of 3 bases from V and 2 bases from J, the junction contained 2 bases not matched to a gene. CDR1 SQVTM and CDR2 ANQGSEA come from the germline V gene. The CDR3 runs to 14 residues. The CDR3 here is CSVEDRGTGNTIYF. CDR3 DNA sequence: TGCAGCGTTGAGGACAGGGGAACTGGAAACACCATATATTTT.

V and J are TRBV6-5 and TRBJ2-5; the match to TRBD2 covers 9 bases. Per germline, CDR1 MNHEY and CDR2 SVGAGI. Trimming cost V 5 bases and J 5 bases; bases outside gene matches: 9. The CDR3 length is 15 residues. CDR3 in amino acids: CASSRPGLARETQYF. DNA of the CDR3: TGTGCCAGCAGTCGCCCGGGACTAGCCAGGGAGACCCAGTACTTC.

In its sample, this clone was seen once. This rearrangement joins TRBV18 to TRBJ2-1, with 12 bases fitting TRBD2. The CDR3 is 18 residues long. V lost 0 bases and J lost 2; bases outside the gene matches: 5. From germline, CDR1 is KGHSH and CDR2 LQKENI. The CDR3 DNA is TGTGCCAGCTCACCACCTCAACTAGCGGGGGGCACCTACAATGAGCAGTTCTTC. It encodes CASSPPQLAGGTYNEQFF.

This clone has a handful of counts. The chain is built from TRBV27 and TRBJ1-3, with TRBD1 as a possible D gene (5 bases). The CDR3 is 15 amino acids. The germline gives CDR1 MNHEY, CDR2 SMNVEV (reference sequence). V shed 11 bases and J shed 0 bases, with 17 bases lying between them. CDR3 residues: CASKKGLSSGNTIYF. CDR3 nucleotide sequence: TGTGCCTCCAAGAAGGGACTCAGCTCTGGAAACACCATATATTTT.

This clone showed up just a few times. V usage is TRBV7-2 and J usage is TRBJ2-1, with D possibly TRBD2 on 5 matching bases. Germline CDR1 reads SGHTA; CDR2 reads FQGNSA. The CDR3 consists of 13 residues. Trimming cost V 4 bases and J 1 base, with 5 bases left between them. As DNA, the CDR3 is TGTGCCAGCAGCTCGGGGTCCTACAATGAGCAGTTCTTC. This translates into CASSSGSYNEQFF.